This T cell receptor (beta chain) emerged from a study of T cell changes during pregnancy in multiple sclerosis. Assay used: immunoSEQ multiplex PCR; TCRdb lists only in-frame clones, some missing. The repertoire holds under 65,000 clones, with approximately 92% as singletons. This sequence originates from a female donor with multiple sclerosis, enrolled in a pregnancy study. The sequencing used CD4+ T cells from peripheral blood mononuclear cells, collected after pregnancy.

DNA of the CDR3: TGTGCCGCAAGGGCCGGTGGGGGAGGGAATGAAGCTTTCTTT. Amino acids: CAARAGGGGNEAFF. The V call is TRBV7-9, the J call TRBJ1-1; D perhaps matches TRBD1 (5 bases). The CDR3 extends over 14 amino acids. Deletions cut 11 bases from V and 7 bases from J, with 23 bases between. From germline, CDR1 is SEHNR and CDR2 FQNEAQ (reference sequence).